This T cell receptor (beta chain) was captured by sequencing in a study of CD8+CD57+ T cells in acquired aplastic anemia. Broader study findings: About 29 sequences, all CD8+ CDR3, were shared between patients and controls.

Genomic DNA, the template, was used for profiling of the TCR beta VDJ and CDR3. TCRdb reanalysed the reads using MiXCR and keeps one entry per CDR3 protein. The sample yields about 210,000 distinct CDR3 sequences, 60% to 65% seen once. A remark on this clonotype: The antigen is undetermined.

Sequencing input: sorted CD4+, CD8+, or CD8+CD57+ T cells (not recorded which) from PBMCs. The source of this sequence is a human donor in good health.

The CDR3 sequence: CSDRGAGVNEQYF. CDR3 in DNA: TGCAGTGATAGGGGGGCTGGGGTGAATGAGCAGTACTTC. The chain is built from TRBV20-1 and TRBJ2-7; possibly TRBD1 or TRBD2 for D (6 bases each). The CDR3 length is 13 residues. Germline V gene lookup returns CDR1 DFQATT and CDR2 SNEGSKA (reference sequence). V lost 7 bases and J lost 7, with 20 bases in between.